The table lists the clone carrying this T cell receptor (beta chain) with a few counts. Its cognate antigen is unknown. TCR alpha and TCR beta cDNA libraries with sample barcodes and UMIs came from 5'RACE using constant-segment primers. TCRdb processed the 5' RACE reads anew with MiXCR; each CDR3 protein has one entry. The data contain fewer than 450,000 distinct CDR3 sequences, under 25% of them singletons. The sample comes from a study of T-cell memory formation after mild COVID-19. There are 16 residues in the CDR3. Deletions cut 3 bases from V and 0 bases from J, with 11 bases between. Germline assignment: CDR1 KGHSH and CDR2 LQKENI. Study results and caveats: Later expanders leaned CD4+, whereas clones that contracted between day 15 and 85 were balanced CD4/CD8. Prior to infection, memory already included some responding clones, suggesting cross-reactive memory joined. Clonal second-wave expansions that peaked on day 37 had unconfirmed SARS-CoV-2 specificity.

The receptor's source is an adult woman who had mild COVID-19 (a few samples of this study predate the infection). Cell type and time point are not known. The specimen was PBMCs or a T cell subset sorted from them (not recorded which). The chain is built from TRBV18 and TRBJ2-2; D perhaps matches TRBD1 (6 bases). CDR3 sequence: CASSPPGHSNTGELFF. DNA of the CDR3: TGTGCCAGCTCACCTCCGGGACATTCGAACACCGGGGAGCTGTTTTTT.